Listed below are T cell receptor beta chains from one sample, sequenced in a study of blood T cell repertoires in COVID-19. Profiled with immunoSEQ multiplex PCR; TCRdb holds only in-frame clones, not every one. The sample carries fewer than 250,000 clones, around 80% recorded once. The sample consisted of peripheral blood. These receptors all come from a human donor in a cohort sampled during active COVID-19. Each CDR3 is given with its conserved first and last residue. A D gene is named only where the DNA matches it firmly. Size tells how often a clone was seen (once, few, many) or the class of an expanded clone, and some rows leave it out.

TRBV7-3	TRBD1	TRBJ2-2	few	TGTGCCAGCAGCTTAAATACAGGGGGCACCGGGGAGCTGTTTTTT	CASSLNTGGTGELFF
TRBV24-1	TRBD2	TRBJ2-1	.	TGTGCCACCAGTGATCGGACTAGCGGGACCTACAATGAGCAGTTCTTC	CATSDRTSGTYNEQFF
TRBV30	.	TRBJ2-1	.	TGTGCCTGGACCCTGGGACTGCGTTCCTACAATGAGCAGTTCTTC	CAWTLGLRSYNEQFF
TRBV6-5	.	TRBJ2-7	.	.	CASSSSTGGTSYEQYF
TRBV10-1	.	TRBJ2-3	.	TGCGCCAGCAGTGAGTCTGCCGCGGGTGCAGATACGCAGTATTTT	CASSESAAGADTQYF
TRBV2	.	TRBJ2-5	.	TGTGCCAGCAGTGAAGCATATCACTTAGTCGCCCAGTACTTC	CASSEAYHLVAQYF
TRBV6-5	TRBD1	TRBJ1-5	.	TGTGCCAGCAGTCGGGACAGATGGGGCAATCAGCCCCAGCATTTT	CASSRDRWGNQPQHF
TRBV5-1	.	TRBJ2-7	.	TGCGCCAGCAGCTTGGCTCAGGGGCTGGGCGAGCAGTACTTC	CASSLAQGLGEQYF
TRBV18	TRBD1	TRBJ1-6	.	TGTGCCAGCTCACCGACAGGGTCGAATTCACCCCTCCACTTT	CASSPTGSNSPLHF
TRBV5-8	TRBD2	TRBJ2-5	.	TGTGCCAGCAGCTTTGGCCTAGCGGGGGGTCAAGAGACCCAGTACTTC	CASSFGLAGGQETQYF
TRBV2	.	TRBJ1-2	once	TGTGCCAGCAGCCGCGAACAGTTTTCCTATGGCTACACCTTC	CASSREQFSYGYTF
TRBV5-1	TRBD2	TRBJ2-1	.	TGCGCCAGCAGCCCTCGACTAGCCTCACGGGACAATGAGCAGTTCTTC	CASSPRLASRDNEQFF
TRBV5-1	.	TRBJ1-1	.	TGCGCCAGCAGCCCACCCTCGGTGGCTGAAGCTTTCTTT	CASSPPSVAEAFF
TRBV9	TRBD2	TRBJ2-1	.	TGTGCCAGCAGCTTGGAATATGCGGGACTAGGTATGAATGAGCAGTTCTTC	CASSLEYAGLGMNEQFF
TRBV6-1	.	TRBJ2-6	.	TGTGCCAGCAGTGAAGGGCGGGCCCCTGAGGGGGCCAACGTCCTGACTTTC	CASSEGRAPEGANVLTF
TRBV19	TRBD1	TRBJ2-2	.	TGTGCCAGCCGGGACAGGGGGAGGACCGGGGAGCTGTTTTTT	CASRDRGRTGELFF
TRBV6-5	.	TRBJ1-1	once	TGTGCCAGCAGTTACAGAGTATTGGCTGAAGCTTTCTTT	CASSYRVLAEAFF
TRBV6-2/TRBV6-3	.	TRBJ2-7	.	TGTGCCAGCAGTTACTCGTCGGGGGGCCTCGCCGAGCAGTACTTC	CASSYSSGGLAEQYF
TRBV5-1	TRBD1	TRBJ2-7	.	TGCGCCAGCAGCTCTCCGGGACAGGTCTACGAGCAGTACTTC	CASSSPGQVYEQYF
TRBV5-1	TRBD1	TRBJ1-6	.	TGCGCCAGCCGCACAGGGGCTGATAATTCACCCCTCCACTTT	CASRTGADNSPLHF
TRBV27	.	TRBJ2-2	few	TGTGCCAGCAGTTTACCGGTCGGGGAGCTGTTTTTT	CASSLPVGELFF
TRBV4-2	TRBD1	TRBJ1-4	.	TGTGCCAGCAGCCAAGAGACCGGACAGGGTTACGAAAAACTGTTTTTT	CASSQETGQGYEKLFF
TRBV3-1/TRBV3-2	.	TRBJ2-7	.	TGTGCCAGCAGCCCCAGACTTGGGCAGGGCTACGAGCAGTACTTC	CASSPRLGQGYEQYF
TRBV10-1	.	TRBJ2-1	.	TGCGCCAGCAGTGAGTCGGTGGGAGGACGTGAGCAGTTCTTC	CASSESVGGREQFF
TRBV13	TRBD1	TRBJ2-7	few	TGTGCCAAGAGGAGGACAGGGGTTTGCGAGCAGTACTTC	CAKRRTGVCEQYF
TRBV5-1	.	TRBJ1-1	.	TGCGCCAGCAGCTATACGGGGATGAGGGCTGAAGCTTTCTTT	CASSYTGMRAEAFF
TRBV11-3	TRBD1	TRBJ2-7	few	TGTGCCAGCAGCAGAACAGGGGACAGTTACGAGCAGTACTTC	CASSRTGDSYEQYF
TRBV11-2	.	TRBJ2-7	.	TGTGCCAGCAGCCCCCTTTTGCGGATGAACTACGAGCAGTACTTC	CASSPLLRMNYEQYF
TRBV18	.	TRBJ2-7	.	TGTGCCAGCTCACTACAGGGCGGCGAGCAGTACTTC	CASSLQGGEQYF
TRBV4-2	TRBD1	TRBJ1-5	.	TGTGCCAGCAGCCAACGGCAGGGGGCGGGCAATCAGCCCCAGCATTTT	CASSQRQGAGNQPQHF
TRBV29-1	.	TRBJ2-1	.	TGCAGCGTTGCCGGGGGGCCGAATGAGCAGTTCTTC	CSVAGGPNEQFF
TRBV30	TRBD1	TRBJ1-4	once	TGTGCCTGGAGTGTACGTGGCAGGGGGCGCGCTGAAAAACTGTTTTTT	CAWSVRGRGRAEKLFF
TRBV7-2	TRBD2	TRBJ2-7	.	TGTGCCAGCACAAAGCGGGGGACCAGCTCCTACGAGCAGTACTTC	CASTKRGTSSYEQYF
TRBV19	TRBD2	TRBJ2-3	.	TGTGCCAGTACCCCGAATAGCGGGGGAGATACGCAGTATTTT	CASTPNSGGDTQYF
TRBV5-1	TRBD1	TRBJ1-1	.	TGCGCCAGCAATCCCACGGGGGTCCAGGGGGCTGAAGCTTTCTTT	CASNPTGVQGAEAFF